This T cell receptor beta chain comes out of a study of cytomegalovirus exposure and HLA in healthy donors. Study conclusions and caveats: The study put some 150 TCR beta chains on its list as cytomegalovirus-associated. The finding came from a later analysis; first-cohort TCR clusters tended to co-occur in the 110 or so validation repertoires. The authors confirmed in vitro that a few CMV-associated chains were specific for CMV antigens.

CDR3 length: 16 amino acids. J was trimmed by 3 bases and V by 4 bases; bases with no gene match: 7. CDR1 is LNHDA, CDR2 SQIVND, per germline (reference sequence). Comments on this clone: Its antigen is not known.

Generated by immunoSEQ multiplex PCR, the TCRdb table keeps only in-frame clones and is missing some. Of roughly 250,000 clones listed, nearly 90% are singletons. The sample consisted of PBMCs. This rearrangement joins TRBV19 to TRBJ1-2; 11 bases fit TRBD1. The receptor comes from a woman younger than 30 in good health and CMV-seronegative. The CDR3 DNA reads as TGTGCCAGTAGTACCCCTCCGGACAGGGGGCACTATGGCTACACCTTC. It is translated as CASSTPPDRGHYGYTF.